These T cell receptor beta chains were read from a single sample in a study of read filtering for tumor transcriptome and immune sequencing. TCRdb re-derived calls from the reads in MiXCR, one entry per CDR3 protein. The table lists some 25,000 distinct CDR3 sequences, roughly 19% of them singletons. Sequenced sample: a population of CD138-negative cells sorted from bone marrow. The receptors originated from a donor at least 40 years old with multiple myeloma. Both conserved end residues are part of each CDR3. The D gene is left open where the match is weak. Rows may omit the clone size; those that give it use once, few, many or a size class.

15	many	TRBV9	TRBJ2-5	TRBD1	CASSARRTGQETQYF	TGTGCCAGCAGCGCCCGCAGGACAGGACAAGAGACCCAGTACTTC
16	few	TRBV20-1	TRBJ2-7	TRBD2	CSASVPGLTFAYEQYF	TGCAGTGCTAGCGTTCCGGGACTAACCTTCGCCTACGAGCAGTACTTC
16	.	TRBV20-1	TRBJ2-7	TRBD2	CSARDPSAGGGGEQYF	TGCAGTGCTAGAGACCCCTCAGCGGGAGGAGGAGGCGAGCAGTACTTC
17	many	TRBV24-1	TRBJ2-2	TRBD1	CATSDHPGQGASKGLFF	TGTGCCACCAGTGACCACCCGGGACAGGGGGCTTCTAAGGGGCTGTTTTTT
16	many	TRBV24-1	TRBJ2-3	TRBD2	CATSDLSGTGADTQYF	TGTGCCACCAGTGATTTGAGCGGGACCGGGGCAGATACGCAGTATTTT
13	many	TRBV19	TRBJ2-1	TRBD2	CASMASGSWEQFF	TGTGCCAGTATGGCTAGCGGGAGTTGGGAGCAGTTCTTC
13	many	TRBV12-3/TRBV12-4	TRBJ2-4	.	CASSFPGKNIQYF	TGTGCCAGCAGTTTTCCCGGGAAAAACATTCAGTACTTC
14	.	TRBV7-2	TRBJ2-7	TRBD2	CASSLAAGGYEQYF	TGTGCCAGCAGCTTAGCAGCGGGAGGCTACGAGCAGTACTTC
16	many	TRBV29-1	TRBJ2-3	TRBD2	CSVERLAGGSPDTQYF	TGCAGCGTTGAGAGGCTAGCGGGAGGGAGCCCAGATACGCAGTATTTT
13	few	TRBV29-1	TRBJ2-7	TRBD2	CSVELAENYEQYF	TGCAGCGTTGAACTAGCGGAAAACTACGAGCAGTACTTC
14	.	TRBV27	TRBJ2-1	.	CAGSFPTAPDVQFF	TGTGCCGGCAGTTTCCCCACGGCTCCGGATGTGCAGTTCTTC
17	many	TRBV11-2	TRBJ2-1	TRBD1	CASSLGLRDSPPNEQFF	TGTGCCAGCAGCTTAGGCCTCCGGGACAGTCCCCCCAATGAGCAGTTCTTC
14	.	TRBV7-9	TRBJ2-3	TRBD2	CASSPGGVTDTQYF	TGTGCCAGCAGCCCTGGGGGGGTTACAGATACGCAGTATTTT
17	many	TRBV28	TRBJ2-2	TRBD2	CASSFLAGEGDTGELFF	TGTGCCAGCAGCTTCCTAGCGGGAGAAGGGGACACCGGGGAGCTGTTTTTT
14	.	TRBV29-1	TRBJ2-1	TRBD2	CNVDTSGSNDEQFF	TGCAACGTTGATACTAGCGGGAGTAACGATGAGCAGTTCTTC
14	.	TRBV2	TRBJ2-5	.	CASSSQTAQKTQYF	TGTGCCAGCAGTTCCCAGACTGCCCAGAAGACCCAGTACTTC
10	many	TRBV7-9	TRBJ2-3	.	CASTRIQQYF	TGTGCCAGCACCAGAATCCAGCAGTATTTT
19	few	TRBV11-2	TRBJ2-2	TRBD2	CASSFSGTSGRAGTGELFF	TGTGCCAGCAGCTTTAGCGGGACTAGCGGGAGGGCCGGGACCGGGGAGCTGTTTTTT
15	many	TRBV27	TRBJ2-7	.	CASSFLSGPADEQYF	TGTGCCAGCAGTTTTCTCAGCGGCCCCGCGGACGAGCAGTACTTC
14	many	TRBV6-5	TRBJ2-5	.	CASSYLGERETQYF	TGTGCCAGCAGTTACTTAGGGGAGCGAGAGACCCAGTACTTC
14	many	TRBV5-1	TRBJ2-7	TRBD1	CASSSGTGASEQYF	TGCGCCAGTTCTTCCGGGACAGGGGCCTCCGAGCAGTACTTC
11	many	TRBV7-6	TRBJ2-5	.	CASSQGETQYF	TGTGCCAGCAGTCAAGGGGAGACCCAGTACTTC
17	many	TRBV30	TRBJ2-5	TRBD1	CAWTLGTGGRLGETQYF	TGTGCCTGGACCCTCGGGACAGGGGGCCGACTTGGGGAGACCCAGTACTTC
15	many	TRBV21-1	TRBJ2-1	.	CASRLAGSTYNEQFF	TGTGCCAGCAGACTAGCGGGATCCACCTACAATGAGCAGTTCTTC
10	many	TRBV29-1	TRBJ2-3	.	CSVAADTQYF	TGCAGCGTCGCCGCGGATACGCAGTATTTT
17	many	TRBV3-1	TRBJ2-3	TRBD2	CASSGTSGRVSTDTQYF	TGTGCCAGCAGCGGGACTAGCGGGAGGGTTAGCACAGATACGCAGTATTTT
12	.	TRBV5-5	TRBJ2-1	.	CASCSTGGEQFF	TGTGCCAGCTGCTCCACAGGAGGTGAACAGTTCTTC
11	many	TRBV12-3/TRBV12-4	TRBJ2-7	.	CASSLVTEQYF	TGTGCCAGCAGTTTAGTGACCGAGCAGTACTTC
15	many	TRBV7-7	TRBJ2-2	TRBD1	CASSLGTGGSGELFF	TGTGCTAGCAGCTTAGGGACAGGGGGTTCCGGGGAGCTGTTTTTT
15	many	TRBV7-2	TRBJ2-7	.	CASSPTIGSAYEQYF	TGTGCCAGCAGCCCCACGATCGGGTCGGCCTACGAGCAGTACTTC
15	many	TRBV5-1	TRBJ2-7	TRBD1	CASSHGQAGSYEQYF	TGCGCCAGCAGCCATGGACAGGCCGGCTCCTACGAGCAGTACTTC
14	many	TRBV20-1	TRBJ2-7	.	CSAPTAGQSYEQYF	TGCAGTGCACCGACCGCGGGACAGTCCTACGAGCAGTACTTC
15	many	TRBV20-1	TRBJ1-1	TRBD1	CSARDWDRGLTEAFF	TGCAGTGCTAGAGATTGGGACAGGGGGCTCACTGAAGCTTTCTTT
18	many	TRBV6-5	TRBJ2-3	TRBD2	CASSPPGFGAGDTDTQYF	TGTGCCAGCAGTCCCCCAGGGTTTGGAGCGGGGGACACAGATACGCAGTATTTT
17	many	TRBV5-1	TRBJ2-1	TRBD2	CASSSFQGLAGVNEQFF	TGCGCCAGCAGCTCCTTCCAGGGACTAGCGGGGGTTAATGAGCAGTTCTTC
16	many	TRBV7-3	TRBJ2-5	TRBD2	CASSKTGGALGETQYF	TGTGCCAGCAGCAAGACGGGGGGGGCTCTAGGAGAGACCCAGTACTTC
13	many	TRBV29-1	TRBJ2-5	.	CSVLQSVLETQYF	TGCAGCGTTCTCCAGTCCGTTTTGGAGACCCAGTACTTC
15	.	TRBV5-1	TRBJ2-2	TRBD2	CASSLSGRDTGELFF	TGCGCCAGCAGCTTGAGCGGGAGAGACACCGGGGAGCTGTTTTTT
12	many	TRBV25-1	TRBJ2-3	TRBD2	CASGRVPGLSYF	TGTGCCAGCGGAAGAGTACCGGGACTATCGTATTTT
13	medium-sized	TRBV29-1	TRBJ2-2	.	CSVDRGNTGELFF	TGCAGCGTTGACAGGGGTAACACCGGGGAGCTGTTTTTT
14	medium-sized	TRBV11-2	TRBJ2-1	.	CASSLGGITNEQFF	TGTGCCAGCAGCTTAGGCGGAATTACTAATGAGCAGTTCTTC
14	many	TRBV28	TRBJ2-7	TRBD2	CASMLGGLAGRWDF	TGTGCCAGCATGCTGGGTGGTCTAGCGGGCAGGTGGGACTTC
20	many	TRBV5-1	TRBJ2-1	TRBD2	CASTLGLAGSSLPTYNEQFF	TGCGCCAGCACCTTGGGACTAGCGGGATCCTCTCTCCCTACCTACAATGAGCAGTTCTTC
15	many	TRBV7-9	TRBJ1-4	.	CASSLETSTNEKLFF	TGTGCCAGCAGCTTAGAAACCTCAACTAATGAAAAACTGTTTTTT
13	many	TRBV10-3	TRBJ1-1	.	CAISVGGATEAFF	TGTGCCATCAGTGTCGGGGGGGCGACTGAAGCTTTCTTT
12	many	TRBV14	TRBJ2-1	.	CASSRGYNEQFF	TGTGCCAGCAGCCGCGGGTACAATGAGCAGTTCTTC
14	many	TRBV5-1	TRBJ1-1	.	CASSSQAGNTEAFF	TGCGCCAGCAGCTCGCAAGCCGGGAACACTGAAGCTTTCTTT
14	many	TRBV28	TRBJ1-5	.	CASSPRGPNQPQHF	TGTGCCAGCTCTCCCCGGGGGCCCAATCAGCCCCAGCATTTT
12	.	TRBV5-1	TRBJ2-7	.	CASRDEGWEQYF	TGCGCCAGCCGGGACGAGGGTTGGGAGCAGTACTTC
14	many	TRBV4-2	TRBJ2-1	.	CASSQDAIAGEQFF	TGTGCCAGCAGCCAAGATGCGATAGCTGGTGAGCAGTTCTTC
14	many	TRBV27	TRBJ1-1	.	CASSLSLGNTEAFF	TGTGCCAGCAGTTTGTCCTTGGGTAACACTGAAGCTTTCTTT
15	.	TRBV27	TRBJ1-2	.	CVSSPLTGLEGGYSF	TGTGTCAGCAGTCCCCTAACTGGCCTGGAAGGCGGCTACAGCTTC
15	many	TRBV18	TRBJ2-7	.	CASSPSSKQGHEQYF	TGTGCCAGCTCACCCTCGTCGAAACAGGGCCACGAGCAGTACTTC
14	many	TRBV20-1	TRBJ2-7	TRBD1	CSAATGTGFYEQYF	TGCAGTGCTGCTACCGGGACAGGGTTCTACGAGCAGTACTTC
16	many	TRBV5-1	TRBJ2-3	TRBD2	CASSVQRDLTTDTQYF	TGCGCCAGCAGCGTACAGCGGGACCTCACGACAGATACGCAGTATTTT
16	.	TRBV24-1	TRBJ2-1	TRBD2	CATSDLASGSRYGQFF	TGTGCCACCAGTGATTTGGCTAGCGGGAGTCGGTATGGGCAGTTCTTC
15	many	TRBV9	TRBJ2-3	.	CASSVDQNKGVTQYF	TGTGCCAGCAGCGTAGATCAGAATAAGGGGGTTACGCAGTATTTT
18	medium-sized	TRBV5-6	TRBJ2-1	TRBD2	CASSLGRRLAGGHNEQFF	TGTGCCAGCAGCTTAGGCAGGAGACTAGCGGGAGGGCACAATGAGCAGTTCTTC
17	many	TRBV12-3/TRBV12-4	TRBJ1-6	.	CASSFRAGESYNSPLHF	TGTGCCAGCAGTTTTAGGGCAGGGGAATCCTATAATTCACCCCTCCACTTT